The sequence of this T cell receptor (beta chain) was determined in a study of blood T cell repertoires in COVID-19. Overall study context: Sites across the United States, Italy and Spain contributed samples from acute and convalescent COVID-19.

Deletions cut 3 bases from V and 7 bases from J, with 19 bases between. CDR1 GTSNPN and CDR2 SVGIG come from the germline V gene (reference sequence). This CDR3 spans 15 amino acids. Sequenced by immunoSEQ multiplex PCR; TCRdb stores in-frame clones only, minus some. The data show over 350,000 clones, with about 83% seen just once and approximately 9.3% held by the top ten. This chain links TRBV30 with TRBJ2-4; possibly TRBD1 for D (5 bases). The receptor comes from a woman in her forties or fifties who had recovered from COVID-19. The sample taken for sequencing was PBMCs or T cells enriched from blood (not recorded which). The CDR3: CAWSITSGWGNIQYF. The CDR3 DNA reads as TGTGCCTGGAGCATAACATCGGGTTGGGGCAACATTCAGTACTTC.